A selection of T cell receptor beta chains follows, all from one sample in a study of CD8 T cells in Susac syndrome. TCRdb ran MiXCR on the immunoSEQ multiplex PCR reads and lists one entry per CDR3 protein. The sample includes about 210,000 distinct CDR3 sequences, about 95% seen only once; the top ten take 0.095%. Sequencing input: CD4+ T cells from PBMCs. Receptors were obtained from a human donor with multiple sclerosis. The CDR3 runs from the conserved cysteine through the conserved F or W. The D gene is left open where the match is weak. Clone size, where shown, is once, few, many, or a class for clones that have expanded.

D: TRBD1; J: TRBJ2-7; V: TRBV3-1; size: NA; CDR3: CASSRTGGSEEQYF; DNA: TGTGCCAGCAGCCGGACAGGGGGTTCTGAAGAGCAGTACTTC
D: TRBD2; J: TRBJ2-1; V: TRBV20-1; size: NA; CDR3: CSARDQGPGGPVNEQFF; DNA: TGCAGTGCTAGAGATCAGGGCCCGGGAGGGCCAGTCAATGAGCAGTTCTTC
D: TRBD2; J: TRBJ2-1; V: TRBV10-3; size: NA; CDR3: CAITSTSGRYNEQFF; DNA: TGTGCCATCACCTCGACTAGCGGAAGATACAATGAGCAGTTCTTC
D: TRBD2; J: TRBJ2-3; V: TRBV29-1; size: NA; CDR3: CSVEPSGSWTDTQYF; DNA: TGCAGCGTGGAGCCCAGCGGGAGTTGGACAGATACGCAGTATTTT
D: NA; J: TRBJ1-2; V: TRBV29-1; size: NA; CDR3: CSVALTKEHGYTF; DNA: TGCAGCGTTGCGCTGACTAAAGAACATGGCTACACCTTC
D: NA; J: TRBJ1-6; V: TRBV4-1; size: NA; CDR3: CASSQEGLSSPLHF; DNA: TGCGCCAGCAGCCAGGAGGGTCTATCTTCACCCCTCCACTTT
D: NA; J: TRBJ2-7; V: TRBV3-1; size: NA; CDR3: CASSPRTTYEQYF; DNA: TGTGCCAGCAGCCCACGGACTACCTACGAGCAGTACTTC
D: NA; J: TRBJ2-5; V: TRBV20-1; size: NA; CDR3: CSADDHQETQYF; DNA: TGCAGTGCTGACGACCACCAAGAGACCCAGTACTTC
D: NA; J: TRBJ2-5; V: TRBV9; size: NA; CDR3: CASSVAAGRETQYF; DNA: TGTGCCAGCAGCGTAGCCGCCGGGCGAGAGACCCAGTACTTC
D: TRBD2; J: TRBJ2-3; V: TRBV11-2; size: NA; CDR3: CASSLGEGLAGGQDTQYF; DNA: TGTGCCAGCAGCTTAGGGGAAGGGCTAGCGGGGGGTCAAGATACGCAGTATTTT
D: NA; J: TRBJ1-2; V: TRBV9; size: NA; CDR3: CASSVVSAPRDGYTF; DNA: TGTGCCAGCAGCGTAGTGTCGGCCCCTCGGGATGGCTACACCTTC
D: NA; J: TRBJ2-5; V: TRBV28; size: NA; CDR3: CASSSSYQETQYF; DNA: TGTGCCAGCAGTTCCTCGTACCAAGAGACCCAGTACTTC
D: TRBD1; J: TRBJ1-5; V: TRBV20-1; size: NA; CDR3: CSAESGGDGGIVGNQPQHF; DNA: TGCAGTGCTGAATCAGGGGGCGACGGGGGTATAGTTGGCAATCAGCCCCAGCATTTT
D: NA; J: TRBJ2-7; V: TRBV5-1; size: NA; CDR3: CASSVPTASYEQYF; DNA: TGCGCCAGCAGCGTACCTACAGCGTCCTACGAGCAGTACTTC
D: TRBD2; J: TRBJ2-7; V: TRBV30; size: once; CDR3: CAWSGTSGRVPYEQYF; DNA: TGTGCCTGGAGTGGGACTAGCGGGAGGGTTCCCTACGAGCAGTACTTC
D: NA; J: TRBJ2-7; V: TRBV28; size: NA; CDR3: CASSWAHLYEQYF; DNA: TGTGCCAGCAGTTGGGCACACCTCTACGAGCAGTACTTC
D: TRBD1; J: TRBJ2-7; V: TRBV20-1; size: NA; CDR3: CSANRGLYEQYF; DNA: TGCAGTGCGAACAGGGGGCTCTACGAGCAGTACTTC
D: NA; J: TRBJ2-2; V: TRBV14; size: once; CDR3: CASSQVVSGELFF; DNA: TGTGCCAGCAGCCAAGTAGTGTCCGGGGAGCTGTTTTTT
D: TRBD1; J: TRBJ1-6; V: TRBV27; size: once; CDR3: CASTQGQGRNSPLHF; DNA: TGTGCCAGCACCCAGGGACAGGGTCGTAATTCACCCCTCCACTTT
D: TRBD1; J: TRBJ1-1; V: TRBV20-1; size: once; CDR3: CSARALTGGFTEAFF; DNA: TGCAGTGCTAGAGCTCTAACAGGGGGTTTCACTGAAGCTTTCTTT
D: NA; J: TRBJ2-1; V: TRBV28; size: NA; CDR3: CASSERNEQFF; DNA: TGTGCCAGCAGTGAGAGAAATGAGCAGTTCTTC
D: NA; J: TRBJ2-3; V: TRBV7-2; size: NA; CDR3: CASSSLDTQYF; DNA: TGTGCCAGCAGTTCCCTAGATACGCAGTATTTT
D: NA; J: TRBJ2-7; V: TRBV15; size: NA; CDR3: CATSSGLKGALYEQYF; DNA: TGTGCCACCAGCAGCGGGTTGAAGGGCGCGTTATACGAGCAGTACTTC
D: NA; J: TRBJ2-7; V: TRBV29-1; size: few; CDR3: CSVVLSYEQYF; DNA: TGCAGCGTTGTTTTGTCCTACGAGCAGTACTTC
D: NA; J: TRBJ1-2; V: TRBV29-1; size: NA; CDR3: CSVGSRRNYGYTF; DNA: TGCAGCGTTGGGTCCAGACGTAACTATGGCTACACCTTC
D: NA; J: TRBJ1-1; V: TRBV11-2; size: NA; CDR3: CASSLGRRGGPNTEAFF; DNA: TGTGCCAGCAGCTTAGGACGGCGGGGGGGACCGAACACTGAAGCTTTCTTT
D: NA; J: TRBJ1-1; V: TRBV29-1; size: NA; CDR3: CSARGSAEAFF; DNA: TGCAGCGCCCGAGGGAGCGCAGAAGCTTTCTTT
D: NA; J: TRBJ2-7; V: TRBV28; size: NA; CDR3: CASSSPIGRSYEQYF; DNA: TGTGCCAGCAGTTCACCTATAGGACGGTCCTACGAGCAGTACTTC